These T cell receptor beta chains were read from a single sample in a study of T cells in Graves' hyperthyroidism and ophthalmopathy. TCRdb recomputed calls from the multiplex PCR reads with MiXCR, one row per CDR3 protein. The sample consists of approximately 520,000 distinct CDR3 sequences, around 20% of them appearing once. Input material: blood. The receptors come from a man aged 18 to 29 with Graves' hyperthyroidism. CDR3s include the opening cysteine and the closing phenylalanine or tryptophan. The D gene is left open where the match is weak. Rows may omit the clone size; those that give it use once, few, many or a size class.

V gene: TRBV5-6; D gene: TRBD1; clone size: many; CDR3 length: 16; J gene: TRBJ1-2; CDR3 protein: CASSGQEMKRDYGYTF; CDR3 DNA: TGTGCCAGCAGCGGACAGGAGATGAAGAGGGACTATGGCTACACCTTC
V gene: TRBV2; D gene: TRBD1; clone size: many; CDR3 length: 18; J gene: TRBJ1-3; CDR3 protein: CASSERQGPAAEGNTIYF; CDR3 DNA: TGTGCCAGCAGTGAACGACAGGGGCCCGCCGCGGAGGGAAACACCATATATTTT
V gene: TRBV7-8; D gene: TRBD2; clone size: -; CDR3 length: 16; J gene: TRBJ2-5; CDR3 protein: CASSPGAGVTQETQYF; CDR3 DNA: TGTGCCAGCAGCCCCGGAGCGGGGGTAACCCAAGAGACCCAGTACTTC
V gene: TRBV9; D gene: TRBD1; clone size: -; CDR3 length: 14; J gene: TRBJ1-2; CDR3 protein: CASSAGTGIRGYTF; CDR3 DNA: TGTGCCAGCAGCGCGGGGACAGGGATCCGTGGCTACACCTTC
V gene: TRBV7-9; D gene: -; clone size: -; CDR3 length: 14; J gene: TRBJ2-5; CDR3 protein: CASSSPGKQETQYF; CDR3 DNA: TGTGCCAGCAGCTCCCCGGGAAAACAAGAGACCCAGTACTTC
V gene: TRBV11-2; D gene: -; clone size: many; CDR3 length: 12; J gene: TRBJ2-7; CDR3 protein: CASSFTGSEQYF; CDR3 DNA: TGTGCCAGCAGCTTCACGGGTAGCGAGCAGTACTTC
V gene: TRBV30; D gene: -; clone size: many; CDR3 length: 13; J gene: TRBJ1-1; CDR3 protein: CAWSLLVNTEAFF; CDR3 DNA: TGTGCCTGGAGCCTTCTTGTGAACACTGAAGCTTTCTTT
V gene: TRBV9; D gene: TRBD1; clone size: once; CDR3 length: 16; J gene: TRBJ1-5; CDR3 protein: CASSGGQGFSNQPQHF; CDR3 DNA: TGTGCCAGCAGCGGAGGACAGGGATTTAGCAATCAGCCCCAGCATTTT
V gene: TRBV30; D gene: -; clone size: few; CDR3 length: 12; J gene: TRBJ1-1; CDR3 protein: CAGRREETEAFF; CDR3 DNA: TGTGCCGGCAGGAGGGAGGAGACTGAAGCTTTCTTT
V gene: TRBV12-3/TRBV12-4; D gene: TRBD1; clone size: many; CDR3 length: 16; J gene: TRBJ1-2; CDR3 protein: CASSPSFRGRAYGYTF; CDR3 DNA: TGTGCCAGCAGTCCTTCATTCAGGGGGCGCGCCTATGGCTACACCTTC
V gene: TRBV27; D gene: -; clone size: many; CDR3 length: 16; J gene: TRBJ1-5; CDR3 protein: CASSKIQGIGNQPQHF; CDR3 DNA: TGTGCCAGCAGTAAAATTCAGGGTATTGGCAATCAGCCCCAGCATTTT
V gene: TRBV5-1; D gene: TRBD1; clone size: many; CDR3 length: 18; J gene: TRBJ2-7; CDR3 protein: CASGPGTGEMQWSYEQYF; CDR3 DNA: TGCGCCAGCGGTCCCGGGACAGGGGAGATGCAGTGGTCCTACGAGCAGTACTTC
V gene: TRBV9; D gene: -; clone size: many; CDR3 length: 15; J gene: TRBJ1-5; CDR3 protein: CASSVGEGKRQPQHF; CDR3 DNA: TGTGCCAGCAGCGTAGGAGAGGGAAAGAGGCAGCCCCAGCATTTT
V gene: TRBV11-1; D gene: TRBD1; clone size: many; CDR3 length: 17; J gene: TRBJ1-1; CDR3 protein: CASSSYSTGGRGTEAFF; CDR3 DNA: TGTGCCAGCAGCTCATACTCGACAGGGGGCAGGGGCACTGAAGCTTTCTTT
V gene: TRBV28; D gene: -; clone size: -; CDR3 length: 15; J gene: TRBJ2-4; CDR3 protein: CASSSPAGAKNIQYF; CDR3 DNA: TGTGCCAGCAGCTCCCCGGCGGGGGCCAAAAACATTCAGTACTTC
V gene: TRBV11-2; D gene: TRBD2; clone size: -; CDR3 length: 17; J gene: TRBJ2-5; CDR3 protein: CASSDAFGGGNQETQYF; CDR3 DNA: TGTGCCAGCAGCGACGCCTTCGGGGGGGGAAACCAAGAGACCCAGTACTTC
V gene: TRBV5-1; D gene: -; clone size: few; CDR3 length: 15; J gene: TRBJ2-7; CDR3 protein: CASSLGGRASYEQYF; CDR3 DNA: TGCGCCAGCAGCTTGGGGGGCAGGGCATCCTACGAGCAGTACTTC
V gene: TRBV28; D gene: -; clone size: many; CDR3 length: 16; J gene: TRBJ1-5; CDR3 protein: CASSSLRLGAPQPQHF; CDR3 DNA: TGTGCCAGCAGTTCTTTGAGGCTTGGGGCTCCCCAGCCCCAGCATTTT
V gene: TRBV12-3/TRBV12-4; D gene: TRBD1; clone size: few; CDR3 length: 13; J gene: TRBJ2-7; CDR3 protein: CASSRDREGEQYF; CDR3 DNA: TGTGCCAGCAGTCGGGACAGGGAAGGCGAGCAGTACTTC
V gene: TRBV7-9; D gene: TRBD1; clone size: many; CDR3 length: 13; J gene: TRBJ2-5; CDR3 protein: CASSIYRGETQYF; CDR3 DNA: TGTGCCAGCAGCATCTACAGGGGAGAGACCCAGTACTTC
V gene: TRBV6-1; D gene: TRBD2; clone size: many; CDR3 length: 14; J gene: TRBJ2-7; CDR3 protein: CASRTLAGVSEQYF; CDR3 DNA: TGTGCCAGCAGAACTCTAGCGGGGGTTAGCGAGCAGTACTTC
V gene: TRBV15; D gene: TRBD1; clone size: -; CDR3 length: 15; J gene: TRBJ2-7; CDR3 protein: CATSRAGTAIYEQYF; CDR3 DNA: TGTGCCACCAGCAGAGCCGGGACAGCGATCTACGAGCAGTACTTC
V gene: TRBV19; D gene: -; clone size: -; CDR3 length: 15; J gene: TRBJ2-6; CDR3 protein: CASSISSSGANVLTF; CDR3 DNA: TGTGCCAGTAGTATAAGTAGCTCTGGGGCCAACGTCCTGACTTTC
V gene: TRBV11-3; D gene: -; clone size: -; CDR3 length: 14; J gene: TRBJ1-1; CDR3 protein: CASTRGITPTEAFF; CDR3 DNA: TGTGCCAGCACCCGGGGGATCACTCCGACTGAAGCTTTCTTT
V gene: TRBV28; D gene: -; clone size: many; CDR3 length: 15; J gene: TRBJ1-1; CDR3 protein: CASSSPTQGNTEAFF; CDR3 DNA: TGTGCCAGCAGTTCACCCACACAGGGTAACACTGAAGCTTTCTTT
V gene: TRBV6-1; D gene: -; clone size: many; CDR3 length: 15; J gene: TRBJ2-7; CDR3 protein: CASSESGSGSYEQYF; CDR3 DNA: TGTGCCAGCAGTGAATCGGGCAGCGGGTCCTACGAGCAGTACTTC
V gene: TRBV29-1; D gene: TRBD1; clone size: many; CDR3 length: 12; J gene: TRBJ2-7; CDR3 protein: CSVVGQGYEQYF; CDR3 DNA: TGCAGCGTTGTAGGACAGGGCTACGAGCAGTACTTC
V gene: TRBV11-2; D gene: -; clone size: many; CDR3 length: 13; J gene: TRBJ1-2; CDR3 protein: CASSLTQNYGYTF; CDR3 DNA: TGTGCCAGCAGCTTGACCCAGAACTATGGCTACACCTTC
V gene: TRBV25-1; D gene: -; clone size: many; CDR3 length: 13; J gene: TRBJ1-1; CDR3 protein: CASSESGTTEAFF; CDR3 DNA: TGTGCCAGCAGTGAATCGGGGACTACTGAAGCTTTCTTT
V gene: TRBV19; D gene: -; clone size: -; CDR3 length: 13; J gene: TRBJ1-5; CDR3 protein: CASSMMRFQPQHF; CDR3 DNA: TGTGCCAGTAGTATGATGCGGTTTCAGCCCCAGCATTTT
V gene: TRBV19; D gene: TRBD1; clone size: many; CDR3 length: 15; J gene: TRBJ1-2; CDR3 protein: CASSIDRRGVVGYTF; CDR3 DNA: TGTGCCAGTAGTATAGATCGCAGGGGGGTCGTCGGCTACACCTTC
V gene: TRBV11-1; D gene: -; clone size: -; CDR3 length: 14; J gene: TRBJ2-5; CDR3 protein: CASSLLPKGETQYF; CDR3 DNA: TGTGCCAGCAGCTTACTGCCCAAAGGGGAGACCCAGTACTTC
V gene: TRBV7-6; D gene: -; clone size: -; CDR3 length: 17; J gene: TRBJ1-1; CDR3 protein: CASSLEGSGTQNTEAFF; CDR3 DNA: TGTGCCAGCAGCTTAGAGGGGAGCGGGACACAGAACACTGAAGCTTTCTTT
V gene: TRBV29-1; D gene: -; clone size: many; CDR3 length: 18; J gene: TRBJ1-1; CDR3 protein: CIPLRRAPIGEGNTEAFF; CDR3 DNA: TGCATCCCCCTCCGACGGGCCCCAATCGGGGAGGGGAACACTGAAGCTTTCTTT
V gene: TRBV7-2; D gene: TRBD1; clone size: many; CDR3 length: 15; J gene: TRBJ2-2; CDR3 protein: CASKDRAGGSGELFF; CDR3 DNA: TGTGCCAGCAAAGATCGGGCAGGGGGCAGCGGGGAGCTGTTTTTT
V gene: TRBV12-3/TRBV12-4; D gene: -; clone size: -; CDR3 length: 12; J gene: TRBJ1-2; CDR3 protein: CASGGRDRGCTF; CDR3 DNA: TGTGCCAGCGGCGGTAGGGATCGAGGCTGCACCTTC
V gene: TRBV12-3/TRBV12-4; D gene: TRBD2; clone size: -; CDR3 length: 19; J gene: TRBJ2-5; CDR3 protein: CASSLGGATSGRDQETQYF; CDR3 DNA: TGTGCCAGCAGTTTAGGAGGGGCCACTAGCGGGAGGGACCAAGAGACCCAGTACTTC
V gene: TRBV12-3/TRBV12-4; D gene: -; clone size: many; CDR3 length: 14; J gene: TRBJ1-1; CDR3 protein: CASSLYSLNTEAFF; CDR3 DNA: TGTGCCAGCAGTTTATACAGTTTGAACACTGAAGCTTTCTTT
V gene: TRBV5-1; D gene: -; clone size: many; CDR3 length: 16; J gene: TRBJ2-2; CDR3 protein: CASSLAAGQNTGELFF; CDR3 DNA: TGCGCCAGCAGCTTGGCCGCGGGACAGAACACCGGGGAGCTGTTTTTT
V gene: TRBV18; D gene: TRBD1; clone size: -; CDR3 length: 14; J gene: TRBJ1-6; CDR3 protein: CASSPTGFNSPLHF; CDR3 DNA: TGTGCCAGCTCACCGACAGGGTTTAATTCACCCCTCCACTTT
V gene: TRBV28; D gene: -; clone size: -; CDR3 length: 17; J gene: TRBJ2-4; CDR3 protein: CASNTMGGASAKNIQYF; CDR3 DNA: TGTGCCAGCAACACAATGGGGGGGGCATCTGCCAAAAACATTCAGTACTTC
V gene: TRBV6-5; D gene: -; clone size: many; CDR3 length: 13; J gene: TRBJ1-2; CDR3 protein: CASSSGRLGGYTF; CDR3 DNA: TGTGCCAGCAGCTCCGGACGGTTGGGTGGCTACACCTTC
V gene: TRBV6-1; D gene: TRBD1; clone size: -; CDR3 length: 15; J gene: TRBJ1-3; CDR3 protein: CASRTGTGVGNTIYF; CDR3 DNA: TGTGCCAGCAGAACCGGGACAGGGGTCGGAAACACCATATATTTT
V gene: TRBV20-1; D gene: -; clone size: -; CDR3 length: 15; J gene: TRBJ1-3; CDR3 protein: CSARDASLSGNTIYF; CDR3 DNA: TGCAGTGCTAGAGATGCATCTCTCTCTGGAAACACCATATATTTT
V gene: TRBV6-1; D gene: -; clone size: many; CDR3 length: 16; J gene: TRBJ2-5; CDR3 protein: CASSEGGLGLQETQYF; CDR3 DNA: TGTGCCAGCAGTGAAGGGGGTTTGGGGCTCCAAGAGACCCAGTACTTC
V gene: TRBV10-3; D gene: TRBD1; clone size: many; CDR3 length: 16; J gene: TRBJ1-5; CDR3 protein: CAISESRQGLNQPQHF; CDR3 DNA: TGTGCCATCAGTGAATCTCGACAGGGGCTCAATCAGCCCCAGCATTTT